This T cell receptor beta chain was observed in a study of shared clonotypes between healthy human individuals. Study-level background: Per-donor plates numbered three CD4 naive, three CD4 memory, two CD8 naive and one CD8 memory. Study-level findings and limits: Clonotype sharing among donors was expected to depend on sequencing depth.

Details on this clone: No antigen is known for it.

Germline V gene data show CDR1 as MNHEY and CDR2 as SMNVEV (reference sequence). The V gene end was trimmed by 5 bases and the J gene end by 5 bases; junction bases not matched to a gene: 10. The CDR3 totals 16 residues. Template for every sorted-subset replicate PCR totaled about 0.2 ug DNA, some 30,000 T cell genomes. Sequenced by immunoSEQ multiplex PCR; TCRdb stores in-frame clones only, minus some. The table shows about 2.1 million clones, with over 85% occurring only once. Terminally differentiated effector memory CD45RA+ cells were excluded from the naive CD8 cells, which were CD45RO-negative and positively selected for CCR7.

The sample was naive CD8+ T cells from PBMCs. The chain is built from TRBV27 and TRBJ2-1, with TRBD2 matching 9 bases. This receptor was identified in a man aged 18 to 29 in good health. Some clones in this sample may be carry-over from other donors' samples. The CDR3 here is CASSTRTSVHHNEQFF. Written as DNA, the CDR3 is TGTGCCAGCAGTACGCGGACTAGCGTGCACCACAATGAGCAGTTCTTC.